A selection of T cell receptor beta chains follows, all from one sample in a study of blood T cell repertoires in COVID-19. TCRdb's copy holds only in-frame clones and misses some; the assay was immunoSEQ multiplex PCR. The repertoire has about 200,000 clones, about 80% of them found once; the top ten carry about 2.5%. The sequenced sample consisted of peripheral blood. These receptors came from a woman aged 40 to 50 with active or convalescent COVID-19. Each CDR3 is given with its conserved first and last residue. A D gene is named only where the DNA matches it firmly. Expanded clones are given a class, and other clones once, few, many or no size at all.

abundance: .
j_gene: TRBJ2-7
v_gene: TRBV18
d_gene: .
CDR3aa: CASSPPDSYEQYF
CDR3nt: TGTGCCAGCTCACCACCGGACAGCTACGAGCAGTACTTC

abundance: .
j_gene: TRBJ1-1
v_gene: TRBV11-3
d_gene: TRBD1
CDR3aa: CASSLVSGGNTEAFF
CDR3nt: TGTGCCAGCAGCTTAGTTTCAGGGGGGAACACTGAAGCTTTCTTT

abundance: .
j_gene: TRBJ2-3
v_gene: TRBV5-1
d_gene: TRBD1
CDR3aa: CASRDRVGADTQYF
CDR3nt: TGCGCCAGCCGGGACAGGGTTGGGGCAGATACGCAGTATTTT

abundance: .
j_gene: TRBJ2-7
v_gene: TRBV11-3
d_gene: .
CDR3aa: CASSLDGRLDEQYF
CDR3nt: TGTGCCAGCAGCTTAGATGGCAGGCTGGACGAGCAGTACTTC

abundance: .
j_gene: TRBJ2-5
v_gene: TRBV29-1
d_gene: TRBD1
CDR3aa: CSGRDRGRETQYF
CDR3nt: TGCAGCGGGCGGGACAGGGGGCGAGAGACCCAGTACTTC

abundance: .
j_gene: TRBJ2-7
v_gene: TRBV4-2
d_gene: TRBD2
CDR3aa: CASSLAGTSYEQYF
CDR3nt: TGTGCCAGCAGTCTAGCGGGCACCTCCTACGAGCAGTACTTC

abundance: few
j_gene: TRBJ1-2
v_gene: TRBV18
d_gene: TRBD1
CDR3aa: CASSLARDRANYGYTF
CDR3nt: TGTGCCAGCTCACTAGCCCGGGACAGGGCTAACTATGGCTACACCTTC

abundance: .
j_gene: TRBJ2-6
v_gene: TRBV13
d_gene: TRBD1
CDR3aa: CASSLNRRDRGIGANVLTF
CDR3nt: TGTGCCAGCAGCCTAAACCGCCGGGACAGGGGGATTGGGGCCAACGTCCTGACTTTC

abundance: .
j_gene: TRBJ1-1
v_gene: TRBV7-9
d_gene: .
CDR3aa: CASSLRGRVSDEAFF
CDR3nt: TGTGCCAGCAGCTTAAGGGGCAGGGTCTCGGATGAAGCTTTCTTT

abundance: .
j_gene: TRBJ1-2
v_gene: TRBV14
d_gene: .
CDR3aa: CASSRIGDGLLTDTF
CDR3nt: TGTGCCAGCAGCCGTATCGGCGACGGTCTCCTGACTGACACCTTC

abundance: .
j_gene: TRBJ2-3
v_gene: TRBV24-1
d_gene: TRBD2
CDR3aa: CATSEGLAGADTQYF
CDR3nt: TGTGCCACCAGTGAAGGACTAGCGGGAGCAGATACGCAGTATTTT

abundance: .
j_gene: TRBJ2-2
v_gene: TRBV6-5
d_gene: TRBD1
CDR3aa: CASSVQGAGGELFF
CDR3nt: TGTGCCAGCAGCGTACAGGGGGCGGGCGGGGAGCTGTTTTTT

abundance: .
j_gene: TRBJ1-2
v_gene: TRBV14
d_gene: .
CDR3aa: CASSQGSPAGTF
CDR3nt: TGTGCCAGCAGCCAAGGCTCCCCCGCGGGCACCTTC

abundance: .
j_gene: TRBJ2-7
v_gene: TRBV27
d_gene: TRBD1
CDR3aa: CASSARDRGDEQYF
CDR3nt: TGTGCCAGCAGTGCCCGGGACAGGGGGGACGAGCAGTACTTC

abundance: .
j_gene: TRBJ1-2
v_gene: TRBV24-1
d_gene: .
CDR3aa: CATSEAGGERVSGYTF
CDR3nt: TGTGCCACCTCCGAAGCCGGGGGGGAAAGGGTGAGTGGCTACACCTTC

abundance: few
j_gene: TRBJ1-3
v_gene: TRBV7-9
d_gene: .
CDR3aa: CASSLNQGKGNTIYF
CDR3nt: TGTGCCAGCAGCTTAAACCAGGGGAAAGGAAACACCATATATTTT

abundance: few
j_gene: TRBJ1-1
v_gene: TRBV19
d_gene: .
CDR3aa: CASSIVREGTEAFF
CDR3nt: TGTGCCAGTAGTATAGTTCGGGAGGGCACTGAAGCTTTCTTT

abundance: .
j_gene: TRBJ1-2
v_gene: TRBV5-6
d_gene: .
CDR3aa: CASREGISGYTF
CDR3nt: TGTGCCAGCAGGGAGGGAATTTCAGGCTACACCTTC

abundance: .
j_gene: TRBJ2-1
v_gene: TRBV24-1
d_gene: TRBD2
CDR3aa: CATSDFGLAGAYNEQFF
CDR3nt: TGTGCCACCAGTGATTTCGGACTAGCGGGGGCCTACAATGAGCAGTTCTTC

abundance: .
j_gene: TRBJ2-7
v_gene: TRBV28
d_gene: TRBD1
CDR3aa: CASSFSEDRGYEQYF
CDR3nt: TGTGCCAGCAGTTTTTCTGAGGACAGGGGCTACGAGCAGTACTTC

abundance: .
j_gene: TRBJ1-2
v_gene: TRBV25-1
d_gene: TRBD1
CDR3aa: CASSGRTGGGYGYTF
CDR3nt: TGTGCCAGCAGTGGTCGGACAGGGGGCGGCTATGGCTACACCTTC

abundance: once
j_gene: TRBJ1-5
v_gene: TRBV30
d_gene: .
CDR3aa: CAWSAPEGRRPQHF
CDR3nt: TGTGCCTGGAGTGCCCCGGAGGGGCGGCGGCCCCAGCATTTT

abundance: .
j_gene: TRBJ1-2
v_gene: TRBV4-1
d_gene: .
CDR3aa: CASRPLGTLEGYTF
CDR3nt: TGCGCCAGCAGACCTCTAGGGACTTTAGAGGGCTACACCTTC

abundance: many
j_gene: TRBJ1-1
v_gene: TRBV2
d_gene: TRBD1
CDR3aa: CASSRDRDDTEAFF
CDR3nt: TGTGCCAGCAGCCGGGACAGGGATGACACTGAAGCTTTCTTT

abundance: once
j_gene: TRBJ2-6
v_gene: TRBV19
d_gene: .
CDR3aa: CASSIVISGANVLTF
CDR3nt: TGTGCCAGTAGTATAGTAATCTCTGGGGCCAACGTCCTGACTTTC

abundance: .
j_gene: TRBJ1-4
v_gene: TRBV11-3
d_gene: .
CDR3aa: CASSSPSLGWTGKLFF
CDR3nt: TGTGCCAGCAGCTCTCCCTCGTTGGGGTGGACTGGAAAACTGTTTTTT

abundance: once
j_gene: TRBJ1-2
v_gene: TRBV3-1/TRBV3-2
d_gene: TRBD1
CDR3aa: CASSQPTGRDYTF
CDR3nt: TGTGCCAGCAGCCAACCGACAGGGCGGGACTACACCTTC

abundance: .
j_gene: TRBJ2-7
v_gene: TRBV2
d_gene: TRBD1
CDR3aa: CASSGLDRERYF
CDR3nt: TGTGCCAGCAGTGGTTTGGACAGGGAGCGGTACTTC

abundance: .
j_gene: TRBJ2-7
v_gene: TRBV18
d_gene: TRBD1
CDR3aa: CASSPTGTAFTEQYF
CDR3nt: TGTGCCAGCTCTCCGACCGGGACAGCCTTTACCGAGCAGTACTTC

abundance: .
j_gene: TRBJ2-2
v_gene: TRBV14
d_gene: TRBD2
CDR3aa: CASSQELAGITGELFF
CDR3nt: TGTGCCAGCAGCCAAGAACTAGCGGGGATAACCGGGGAGCTGTTTTTT

abundance: .
j_gene: TRBJ2-2
v_gene: TRBV3-1/TRBV3-2
d_gene: TRBD2
CDR3aa: CASSQAGTRGTGELFF
CDR3nt: TGTGCCAGCAGCCAGGCCGGGACTAGAGGCACCGGGGAGCTGTTTTTT

abundance: .
j_gene: TRBJ2-5
v_gene: TRBV29-1
d_gene: .
CDR3aa: CSVAGGAETQYF
CDR3nt: TGCAGCGTTGCTGGGGGGGCGGAGACCCAGTACTTC

abundance: .
j_gene: TRBJ2-7
v_gene: TRBV2
d_gene: .
CDR3aa: CASLDTPSYEQYF
CDR3nt: TGTGCCAGCCTAGATACCCCCTCCTACGAGCAGTACTTC

abundance: many
j_gene: TRBJ2-1
v_gene: TRBV5-1
d_gene: .
CDR3aa: CASSLSNEQFF
CDR3nt: TGCGCCAGCAGCCTGAGCAATGAGCAGTTCTTC

abundance: once
j_gene: TRBJ2-5
v_gene: TRBV6-5
d_gene: TRBD2
CDR3aa: CASSREAGAETQYF
CDR3nt: TGTGCCAGCAGTAGAGAAGCGGGAGCGGAGACCCAGTACTTC

abundance: .
j_gene: TRBJ2-4
v_gene: TRBV5-1
d_gene: TRBD1
CDR3aa: CASRQGGAKNIQYF
CDR3nt: TGCGCCAGCCGACAGGGGGGAGCCAAAAACATTCAGTACTTC

abundance: .
j_gene: TRBJ2-3
v_gene: TRBV27
d_gene: TRBD1
CDR3aa: CASSLSPGQGTDTQYF
CDR3nt: TGTGCCAGCAGTTTATCTCCGGGACAGGGCACAGATACGCAGTATTTT

abundance: .
j_gene: TRBJ1-4
v_gene: TRBV9
d_gene: .
CDR3aa: CASSVGQFTTNEKLFF
CDR3nt: TGTGCCAGCAGCGTAGGCCAGTTCACAACTAATGAAAAACTGTTTTTT

abundance: .
j_gene: TRBJ2-2
v_gene: TRBV10-3
d_gene: TRBD2
CDR3aa: CAISLADYTGELFF
CDR3nt: TGTGCCATCTCCCTAGCGGATTACACCGGGGAGCTGTTTTTT

abundance: .
j_gene: TRBJ2-1
v_gene: TRBV15
d_gene: TRBD2
CDR3aa: CATSAGAGPGYNEQFF
CDR3nt: TGTGCCACCAGCGCTGGAGCGGGACCTGGATACAATGAGCAGTTCTTC

abundance: .
j_gene: TRBJ2-2
v_gene: TRBV11-2
d_gene: .
CDR3aa: CASSRSSGDGELFF
CDR3nt: TGTGCCAGCAGCCGCAGCTCCGGGGACGGGGAGCTGTTTTTT

abundance: .
j_gene: TRBJ1-5
v_gene: TRBV20-1
d_gene: TRBD1
CDR3aa: CSASRTGVDQPQHF
CDR3nt: TGCAGTGCTAGTAGGACAGGGGTCGATCAGCCCCAGCATTTT

abundance: .
j_gene: TRBJ1-5
v_gene: TRBV27
d_gene: TRBD1
CDR3aa: CASSLMPSGTGVLQPQHF
CDR3nt: TGTGCCAGCAGTTTAATGCCCTCGGGGACAGGGGTTCTTCAGCCCCAGCATTTT

abundance: .
j_gene: TRBJ2-2
v_gene: TRBV30
d_gene: .
CDR3aa: CAWIRSGELFF
CDR3nt: TGTGCCTGGATCCGGAGCGGGGAGCTGTTTTTT

abundance: .
j_gene: TRBJ2-5
v_gene: TRBV9
d_gene: TRBD1
CDR3aa: CASNPAQGQETQYF
CDR3nt: TGTGCCAGCAACCCCGCACAGGGGCAAGAGACCCAGTACTTC

abundance: .
j_gene: TRBJ2-3
v_gene: TRBV4-2
d_gene: TRBD2
CDR3aa: CASSQDRGAGGITDTQYF
CDR3nt: TGTGCCAGCAGCCAAGATCGCGGAGCGGGAGGAATTACAGATACGCAGTATTTT

abundance: .
j_gene: TRBJ1-1
v_gene: TRBV6-6
d_gene: TRBD1
CDR3aa: CASSPGQGARNTEAFF
CDR3nt: TGTGCCAGCAGTCCGGGACAGGGGGCGCGGAACACTGAAGCTTTCTTT

abundance: few
j_gene: TRBJ2-3
v_gene: TRBV9
d_gene: TRBD2
CDR3aa: CASSPKFSGRAGDTQYF
CDR3nt: TGTGCCAGCAGCCCGAAGTTTAGCGGGAGGGCCGGAGATACGCAGTATTTT

abundance: .
j_gene: TRBJ1-2
v_gene: TRBV30
d_gene: TRBD1
CDR3aa: CAWSQGQGKYYGYTF
CDR3nt: TGTGCCTGGAGTCAGGGACAGGGAAAGTACTATGGCTACACCTTC

abundance: .
j_gene: TRBJ1-2
v_gene: TRBV11-3
d_gene: TRBD1
CDR3aa: CASSPGTGDGYTF
CDR3nt: TGTGCCAGCAGCCCCGGGACAGGGGACGGCTACACCTTC

abundance: .
j_gene: TRBJ2-7
v_gene: TRBV11-3
d_gene: TRBD2
CDR3aa: CASSRTMGLAGAGEQYF
CDR3nt: TGTGCCAGCAGCCGAACGATGGGACTAGCGGGAGCGGGCGAGCAGTACTTC

abundance: .
j_gene: TRBJ2-7
v_gene: TRBV5-5
d_gene: .
CDR3aa: CASSFPGILYEQYF
CDR3nt: TGTGCCAGCAGCTTCCCAGGTATTCTCTACGAGCAGTACTTC

abundance: .
j_gene: TRBJ1-2
v_gene: TRBV25-1
d_gene: .
CDR3aa: CASSEGPQGRGYTF
CDR3nt: TGTGCCAGCAGTGAAGGACCCCAGGGGCGGGGCTACACCTTC

abundance: .
j_gene: TRBJ1-6
v_gene: TRBV6-4
d_gene: .
CDR3aa: CASSEIDYRNSPLHF
CDR3nt: TGTGCCAGCAGTGAAATTGATTACAGGAATTCACCCCTCCACTTT